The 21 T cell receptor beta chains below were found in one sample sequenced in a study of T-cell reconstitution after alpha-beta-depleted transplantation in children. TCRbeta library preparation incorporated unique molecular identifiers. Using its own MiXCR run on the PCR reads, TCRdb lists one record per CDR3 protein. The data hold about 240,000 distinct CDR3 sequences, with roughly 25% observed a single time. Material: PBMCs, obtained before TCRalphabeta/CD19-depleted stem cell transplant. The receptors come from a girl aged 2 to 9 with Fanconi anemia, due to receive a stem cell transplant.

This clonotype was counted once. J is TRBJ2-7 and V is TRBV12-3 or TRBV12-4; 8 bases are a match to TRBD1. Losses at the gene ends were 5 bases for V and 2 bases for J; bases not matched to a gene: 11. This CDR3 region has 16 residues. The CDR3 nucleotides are TGTGCCAGCAGTCCAAAATGGACAGGGCGAACCTACGAGCAGTACTTC. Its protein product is CASSPKWTGRTYEQYF.

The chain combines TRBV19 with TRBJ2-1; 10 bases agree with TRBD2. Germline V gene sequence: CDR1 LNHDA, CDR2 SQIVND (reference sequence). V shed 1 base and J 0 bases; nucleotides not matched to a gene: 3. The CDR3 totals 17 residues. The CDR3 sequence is CASSIAPSGSSYNEQFF. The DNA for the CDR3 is TGTGCCAGTAGTATAGCGCCTAGCGGGAGCTCCTACAATGAGCAGTTCTTC.

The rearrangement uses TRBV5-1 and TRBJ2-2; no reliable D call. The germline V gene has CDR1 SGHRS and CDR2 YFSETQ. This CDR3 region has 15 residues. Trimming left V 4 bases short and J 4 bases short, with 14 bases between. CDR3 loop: CASSPTHHSTGELFF. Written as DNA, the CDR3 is TGCGCCAGCAGCCCGACTCACCATTCCACCGGGGAGCTGTTTTTT.

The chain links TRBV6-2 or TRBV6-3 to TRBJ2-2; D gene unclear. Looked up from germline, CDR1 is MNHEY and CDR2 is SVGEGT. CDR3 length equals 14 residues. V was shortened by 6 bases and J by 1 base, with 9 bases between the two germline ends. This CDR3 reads CASSFGLNTGELFF. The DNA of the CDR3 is TGTGCCAGCAGCTTCGGATTGAACACCGGGGAGCTGTTTTTT.

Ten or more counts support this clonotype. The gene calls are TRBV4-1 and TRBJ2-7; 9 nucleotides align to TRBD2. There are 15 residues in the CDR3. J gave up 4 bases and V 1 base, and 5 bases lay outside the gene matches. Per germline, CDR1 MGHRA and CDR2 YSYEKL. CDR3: CASSQVAGGPYEQYF. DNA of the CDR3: TGCGCCAGCAGCCAAGTGGCGGGAGGGCCATACGAGCAGTACTTC.

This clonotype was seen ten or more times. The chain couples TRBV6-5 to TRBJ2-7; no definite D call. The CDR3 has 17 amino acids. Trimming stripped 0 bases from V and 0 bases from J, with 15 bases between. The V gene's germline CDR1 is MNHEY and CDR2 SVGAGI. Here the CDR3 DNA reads TGTGCCAGCAGTTACTCGAGTTCCCGTAGAGCCTCCTACGAGCAGTACTTC. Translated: CASSYSSSRRASYEQYF.

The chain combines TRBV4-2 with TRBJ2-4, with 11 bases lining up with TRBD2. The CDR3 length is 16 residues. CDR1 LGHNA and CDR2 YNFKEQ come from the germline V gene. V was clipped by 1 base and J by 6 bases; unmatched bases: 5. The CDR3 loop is CASSQGASGGTNIQYF. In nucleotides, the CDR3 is TGTGCCAGCAGCCAAGGGGCTAGCGGGGGGACAAACATTCAGTACTTC.

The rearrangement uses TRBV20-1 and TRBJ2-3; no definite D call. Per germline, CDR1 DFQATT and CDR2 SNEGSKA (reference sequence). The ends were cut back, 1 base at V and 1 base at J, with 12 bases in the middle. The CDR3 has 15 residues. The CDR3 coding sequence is TGCAGTGCTAGAGTACCAATCCACCGCACAGATACGCAGTATTTT. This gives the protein CSARVPIHRTDTQYF.

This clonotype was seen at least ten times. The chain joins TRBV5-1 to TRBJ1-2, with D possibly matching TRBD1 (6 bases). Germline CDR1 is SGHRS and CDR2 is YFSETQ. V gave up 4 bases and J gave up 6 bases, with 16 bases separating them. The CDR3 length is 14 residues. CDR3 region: CASSQYQQGDGYTF. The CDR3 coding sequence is TGCGCCAGCAGCCAATATCAACAGGGAGATGGCTACACCTTC.

For the CDR3, the DNA is TGTGCCAGCAGGAGTCTGGCAGGGCCCCGGGGCAATGAGCAGTTCTTC. Encoded protein: CASRSLAGPRGNEQFF. V usage is TRBV2 and J usage is TRBJ2-1; D tentatively reads TRBD1 or TRBD2 (5 bases each). Deletions cut 6 bases from V and 6 bases from J, with 21 bases between. The CDR3 consists of 16 residues. Per germline, CDR1 SNHLY and CDR2 FYNNEI.

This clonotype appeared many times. CDR3 sequence: CASRRTSGNSYEQYF. CDR3 DNA sequence: TGTGCCAGCAGACGGACTAGCGGGAACTCCTACGAGCAGTACTTC. The chain uses TRBV12-3 or TRBV12-4 and TRBJ2-7; TRBD2 agrees at 12 bases. CDR3 length: 15 amino acids. The trim removed 6 bases at V and 0 bases at J, leaving 3 bases unmatched.

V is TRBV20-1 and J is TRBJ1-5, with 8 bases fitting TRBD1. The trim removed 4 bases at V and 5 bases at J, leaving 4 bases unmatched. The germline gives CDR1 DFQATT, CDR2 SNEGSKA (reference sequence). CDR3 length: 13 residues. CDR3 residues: CSANRGGDQPQHF. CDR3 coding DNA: TGCAGTGCTAACAGGGGGGGCGATCAGCCCCAGCATTTT.

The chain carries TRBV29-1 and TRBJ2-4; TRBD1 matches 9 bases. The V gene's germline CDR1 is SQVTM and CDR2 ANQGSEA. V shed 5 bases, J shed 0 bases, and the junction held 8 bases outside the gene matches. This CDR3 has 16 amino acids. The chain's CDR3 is CSVRDRASLAKNIQYF. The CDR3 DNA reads TGCAGCGTTCGGGACAGGGCCTCACTAGCCAAAAACATTCAGTACTTC.

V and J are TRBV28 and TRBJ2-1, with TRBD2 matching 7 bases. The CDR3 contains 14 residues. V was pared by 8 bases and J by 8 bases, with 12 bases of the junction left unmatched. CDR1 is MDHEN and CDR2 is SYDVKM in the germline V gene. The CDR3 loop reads CASLLGGSVDEQFF. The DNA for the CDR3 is TGTGCCAGCCTCCTCGGCGGGAGTGTAGATGAGCAGTTCTTC. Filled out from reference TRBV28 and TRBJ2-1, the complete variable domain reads DVKVTQSSRYLVKRTGEKVFLECVQDMDHENMFWYRQDPGLGLRLIYFSYDVKMKEKGDIPEGYSVSREKKERFSLILESASTNQTSMYLCASLLGGSVDEQFFGPGTRLTVL.

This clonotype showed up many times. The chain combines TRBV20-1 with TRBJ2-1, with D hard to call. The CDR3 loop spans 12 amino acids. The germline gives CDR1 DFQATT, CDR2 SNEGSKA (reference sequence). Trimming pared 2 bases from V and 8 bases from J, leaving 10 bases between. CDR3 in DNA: TGCAGTGCTAGAAAGGCTAATTATGAGCAGTTCTTC. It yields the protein CSARKANYEQFF.

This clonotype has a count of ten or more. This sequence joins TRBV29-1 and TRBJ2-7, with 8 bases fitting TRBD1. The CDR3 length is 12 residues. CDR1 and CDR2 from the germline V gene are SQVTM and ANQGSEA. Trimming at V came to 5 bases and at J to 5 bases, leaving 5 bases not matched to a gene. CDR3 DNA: TGCAGCGTTCACAGGGGGATCGACGAGCAGTACTTC. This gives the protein CSVHRGIDEQYF.

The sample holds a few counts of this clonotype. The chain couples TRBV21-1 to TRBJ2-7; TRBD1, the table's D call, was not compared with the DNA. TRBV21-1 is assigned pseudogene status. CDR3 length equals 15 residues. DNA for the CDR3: TGTGCCAGCAGCAATTTGGGGGTCACCTCCTACGAGCAGTACTTC. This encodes CASSNLGVTSYEQYF.

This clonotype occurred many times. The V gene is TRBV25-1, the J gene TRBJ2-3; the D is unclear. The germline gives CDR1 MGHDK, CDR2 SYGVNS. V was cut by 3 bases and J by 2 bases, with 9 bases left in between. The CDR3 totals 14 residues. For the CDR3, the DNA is TGTGCCAGCAGTGACTTGGCTTCCACAGATACGCAGTATTTT. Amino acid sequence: CASSDLASTDTQYF.

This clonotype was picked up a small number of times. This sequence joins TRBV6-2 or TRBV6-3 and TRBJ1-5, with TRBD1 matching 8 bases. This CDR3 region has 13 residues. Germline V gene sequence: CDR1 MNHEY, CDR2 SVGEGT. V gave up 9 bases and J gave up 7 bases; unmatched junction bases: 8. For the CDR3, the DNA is TGTGCCAGTAGACAGGGGCAAATGCAGCCCCAGCATTTT. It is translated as CASRQGQMQPQHF.

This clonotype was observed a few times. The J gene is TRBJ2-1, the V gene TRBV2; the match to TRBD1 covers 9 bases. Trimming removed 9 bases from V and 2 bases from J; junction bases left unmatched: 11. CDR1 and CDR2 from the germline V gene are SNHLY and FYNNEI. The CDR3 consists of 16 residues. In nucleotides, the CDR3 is TGTGCCAGGACGGATACCGGGACAGGGCCCTACAATGAGCAGTTCTTC. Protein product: CARTDTGTGPYNEQFF.

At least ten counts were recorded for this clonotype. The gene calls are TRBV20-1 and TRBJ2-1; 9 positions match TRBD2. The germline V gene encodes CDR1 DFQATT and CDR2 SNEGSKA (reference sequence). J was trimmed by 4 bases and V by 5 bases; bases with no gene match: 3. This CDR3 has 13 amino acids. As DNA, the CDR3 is TGCAGTGCTGGGACTAGCCGGTACAATGAGCAGTTCTTC. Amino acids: CSAGTSRYNEQFF.